The entry below describes one T cell receptor (beta chain). The sample is drawn from a study of glioma-infiltrating T cells after dendritic cell vaccination. Time point noted: after dendritic cell vaccination, including at tumor progression/relapse. Clones were read by immunoSEQ multiplex PCR, and TCRdb kept only the in-frame ones, dropping some. The profile shows 90,000 or so clones, 75% to 90% of them singletons. CDR3 size: 15 residues. Trimming cost V 5 bases and J 2 bases; bases outside gene matches: 7. Germline lookup yields CDR1 LNHDA and CDR2 SQIVND (reference sequence). The sequencing here drew on blood, taken after dendritic cell vaccination. The chain combines TRBV19 with TRBJ1-2; 8 bases align to TRBD1. The clonotype was recovered from a human donor with glioblastoma. The CDR3 DNA follows: TGTGCCAGTAGTGTAAAGACAGGGGAGAACTATGGCTACACCTTC. Translated: CASSVKTGENYGYTF.